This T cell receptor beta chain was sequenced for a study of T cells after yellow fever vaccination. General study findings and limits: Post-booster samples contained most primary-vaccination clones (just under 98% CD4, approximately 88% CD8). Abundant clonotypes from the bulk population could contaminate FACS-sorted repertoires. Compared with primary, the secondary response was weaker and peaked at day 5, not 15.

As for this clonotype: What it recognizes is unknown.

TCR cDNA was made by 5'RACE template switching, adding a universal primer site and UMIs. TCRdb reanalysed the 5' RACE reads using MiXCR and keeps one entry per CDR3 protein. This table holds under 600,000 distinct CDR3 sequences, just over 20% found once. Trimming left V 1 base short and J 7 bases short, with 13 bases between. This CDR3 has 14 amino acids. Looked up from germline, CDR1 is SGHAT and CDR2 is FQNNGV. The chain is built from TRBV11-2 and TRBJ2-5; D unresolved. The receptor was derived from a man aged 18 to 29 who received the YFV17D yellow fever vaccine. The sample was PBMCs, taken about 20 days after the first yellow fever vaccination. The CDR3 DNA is TGTGCCAGCAGCTTAGGTCCCGTACGAAGGACCCAGTACTTC. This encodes CASSLGPVRRTQYF.